Sequencing of this T cell receptor beta chain was carried out in a study of cytomegalovirus exposure and HLA in healthy donors. V trimming: 0 bases; J trimming: 6 bases; junction bases outside the gene matches: 10. This CDR3 contains 17 residues. Germline V gene data show CDR1 as SGHAT and CDR2 as FQNNGV. The donors formed part of the approximately 130-subject validation cohort, distinct from the roughly 700-subject first cohort. The sample holds one count of this clone. Its antigen is still unknown. Overall study findings and caveats: Rarity characterized most TCR sequences, yet some public TCRs appeared in many donors.

Generated by immunoSEQ multiplex PCR, the TCRdb table keeps only in-frame clones and is missing some. Found here are about 130,000 clones, approximately 90% of them singletons; the top ten hold roughly 6.4%. The clonotype comes from a woman younger than 45 in good health and CMV-seropositive. The chain couples TRBV11-2 to TRBJ2-7, with 11 nucleotides matching TRBD2. The sample consisted of PBMCs. The CDR3 loop is CASSLDRGLAGGGEQYF. The CDR3 DNA reads as TGTGCCAGCAGCTTAGATCGGGGGCTAGCGGGAGGCGGCGAGCAGTACTTC.